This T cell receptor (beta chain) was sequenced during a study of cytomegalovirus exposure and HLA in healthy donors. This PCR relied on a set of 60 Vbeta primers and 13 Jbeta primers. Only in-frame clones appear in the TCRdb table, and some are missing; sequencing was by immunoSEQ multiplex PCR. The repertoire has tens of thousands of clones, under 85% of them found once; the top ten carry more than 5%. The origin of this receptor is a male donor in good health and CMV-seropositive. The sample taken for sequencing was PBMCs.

The CDR3: CASTASNEQFF. The CDR3 nucleotides are TGCGCCAGCACAGCGTCCAATGAGCAGTTCTTC. The chain has TRBV10-2 and TRBJ2-1, with D uncertain. CDR3 length: 11 amino acids. With 7 bases removed from V and 6 bases from J, the gap between germline ends came to 7 bases. Per the germline V gene, CDR1 is WSHSY and CDR2 is SAAADI.